Following are 16 T cell receptor beta chains from one sample sequenced in a study of shared clonotypes between healthy human individuals. Clones were sequenced by immunoSEQ multiplex PCR, and TCRdb holds only the in-frame ones, with some missing. This table holds some 2,000,000 clones, around 95% found once. Sequenced material: naive CD4+ T cells sorted from blood. Regarding subset: CD45RA+ positively selected. These receptors all come from a man aged 18 to 35 in good health.

Comments on this clone: An end of the junction differs from the germline gene, which may be a read error. The V and J genes are TRBV20-1 and TRBJ1-1; D is possibly TRBD1 (6 bases). The CDR3 consists of 10 residues. Germline CDR1 DFQATT, CDR2 SNEGSKA (reference sequence). CDR3 sequence (DNA): TGCAGTGCTGGCGGGGGCGGATCTCTCTTT. Translation gives CSAGGGGSLF.

The V call is TRBV7-9, the J call TRBJ1-4; 7 bases line up with TRBD1. Germline CDR1 reads SEHNR; CDR2 reads FQNEAQ (reference sequence). The CDR3 contains 15 residues. V shed 6 bases and J 3 bases; nucleotides not matched to a gene: 7. This chain's CDR3 is CASRTGSGANEKLFF. The DNA of the CDR3 is TGTGCCAGCAGGACAGGGAGTGGGGCTAATGAAAAACTGTTTTTT.

J is TRBJ1-4 and V is TRBV5-4, with D possibly being TRBD1 (5 bases). The CDR3 has 15 residues. V was trimmed by 3 bases and J by 8 bases, leaving 17 bases between them. The germline CDR1 and CDR2 sequences are SGHNT and YYREEE (reference sequence). The CDR3 reads CASSSPTGFGEKLFF. CDR3 nucleotides: TGTGCCAGCAGCTCCCCCACAGGTTTTGGCGAAAAACTGTTTTTT.

The V gene is TRBV12-1, the J gene TRBJ2-5; TRBD2 is taken as the D call from the table, unchecked against the DNA. TRBV12-1 has pseudogene status. There are 18 residues in the CDR3. Here the CDR3 DNA reads TGTGCCAGCAGCTTTGAACGTAGATTTAGCGGGGGGCCAGAGACCCAGTACTTC. Protein: CASSFERRFSGGPETQYF.

The chain joins TRBV4-3 to TRBJ1-5; maybe TRBD1 (5 bases). In germline, CDR1 is LGHNA, CDR2 YSLEER. Trimming stripped 0 bases from V and 3 bases from J, with 9 bases between. This CDR3 contains 15 residues. The CDR3 loop is CASSQDNRFNQPQHF. The CDR3 coding sequence is TGCGCCAGCAGCCAAGATAACAGGTTCAATCAGCCCCAGCATTTT.

The CDR3 DNA reads as TGTGCCAGCAGTTACGCAGGGTGGAGTGAAAAACTGTTTTTT. Its translation: CASSYAGWSEKLFF. The chain uses TRBV6-5 and TRBJ1-4; a weak D match, TRBD1 (5 bases). This CDR3 contains 14 residues. CDR1 is MNHEY, CDR2 SVGAGI, per germline. V lost 2 bases, J lost 7 bases, and 11 bases lay in between.

This chain joins TRBV5-1 and TRBJ1-6; 7 bases map to TRBD1. After removal of 4 bases from V and 10 bases from J, the junction contained 11 bases not matched to a gene. This CDR3 spans 15 amino acids. The germline V gene has CDR1 SGHRS and CDR2 YFSETQ. The CDR3, as DNA: TGCGCCAGCAGCCGGACAGGAGTGCTTAGCTCACCCCTCCACTTT. Translating it yields CASSRTGVLSSPLHF.

The gene calls are TRBV5-1 and TRBJ1-2; D is undetermined. V was shortened by 0 bases and J by 7 bases, with 16 bases between the two germline ends. Germline V lookup: CDR1 SGHRS, CDR2 YFSETQ. The CDR3 is made up of 15 amino acids. The CDR3 DNA follows: TGCGCCAGCAGCTTGGTGGCCGATTCAGGCTCTGGCTACACCTTC. The encoded protein is CASSLVADSGSGYTF.

The rearrangement links TRBV7-8 to TRBJ2-1, with TRBD2 identical over 7 bases. In germline, CDR1 is SGHVS, CDR2 FQNEAQ. This CDR3 spans 14 amino acids. V shed 6 bases and J 4 bases; nucleotides not matched to a gene: 6. The CDR3 here is CASSFGGLYNEQFF. For the CDR3, the DNA is TGTGCCAGCAGTTTCGGGGGACTATACAATGAGCAGTTCTTC.

The chain has TRBV7-6 and TRBJ2-7; D may be TRBD2 (6 bases). Germline V lookup: CDR1 SGHVS, CDR2 FNYEAQ. This CDR3 region has 14 residues. The V and J ends lost 6 bases and 0 bases respectively, with 12 bases between them. The CDR3 sequence is CASSPGGTSYEQYF. CDR3 DNA sequence: TGTGCCAGCAGTCCCGGCGGGACCTCCTACGAGCAGTACTTC.

J is TRBJ2-2 and V is TRBV4-3; D gene unclear. The CDR3 is made up of 15 amino acids. V was clipped by 1 base and J by 5 bases, with 11 bases between them. Looked up from germline, CDR1 is LGHNA and CDR2 is YSLEER. The CDR3 region is CASSQVRQKTGELFF. CDR3 DNA: TGCGCCAGCAGCCAAGTGAGGCAGAAGACCGGGGAGCTGTTTTTT.

CDR3 sequence (DNA): TGTGCCAGCAGCTCCGCCGGGACAATTACCGGGGAGCTGTTTTTT. Translated: CASSSAGTITGELFF. The chain uses TRBV11-2 and TRBJ2-2; TRBD1 might be the D (6 bases). The CDR3 totals 15 residues. In germline, CDR1 is SGHAT, CDR2 FQNNGV. V shed 4 bases and J shed 5 bases, with 14 bases lying between them. The full variable domain, with the rest looked up from reference TRBV11-2 and TRBJ2-2, is EAGVAQSPRYKIIEKRQSVAFWCNPISGHATLYWYQQILGQGPKLLIQFQNNGVVDDSQLPKDRFSAERLKGVDSTLKIQPAKLEDSAVYLCASSSAGTITGELFFGEGSRLTVL.

This clone was found a few times. The chain uses TRBV27 and TRBJ2-3; the D gene could be TRBD1 or TRBD2 (5 bases each). Trimming pared 8 bases from V and 2 bases from J, leaving 20 bases between. This CDR3 comprises 16 residues. Germline CDR1 reads MNHEY; CDR2 reads SMNVEV (reference sequence). This chain's CDR3 is CASYPSRGVATDTQYF. The CDR3 DNA follows: TGTGCCAGCTACCCCTCTAGAGGGGTGGCCACAGATACGCAGTATTTT.

This sequence joins TRBV28 and TRBJ1-2; D unresolved. This CDR3 region has 14 residues. Trimming took 6 bases from V and 3 from J, leaving 14 bases between them. Germline CDR1 is MDHEN and CDR2 is SYDVKM. Here the CDR3 reads CASRGDRGDYGYTF. The CDR3 region has the DNA TGTGCCAGCAGAGGAGACCGCGGGGACTATGGCTACACCTTC.

The genes are TRBV7-9 and TRBJ1-3, with D maybe TRBD1 (5 bases). V shed 5 bases and J shed 2 bases, with 13 bases lying between them. Per the germline V gene, CDR1 is SEHNR and CDR2 is FQNEAQ (reference sequence). This CDR3 region has 15 residues. The CDR3, as DNA: TGTGCCAGCAGCGCCCAAGCGGGGGCTGGAAACACCATATATTTT. Translating it yields CASSAQAGAGNTIYF.

The chain links TRBV18 to TRBJ1-2; 7 nucleotides line up with TRBD1. The germline V gene has CDR1 KGHSH and CDR2 LQKENI. CDR3 length: 16 amino acids. Germline trimming cut 3 bases from V and 8 bases from J; bases unmatched to any gene: 15. The CDR3, as DNA: TGTGCCAGCTCACCCCTAGAATTACAGGGGCGATTAGGCTACACCTTC. Translated: CASSPLELQGRLGYTF. The full variable domain, completed using reference TRBV18 and TRBJ1-2, is NAGVMQNPRHLVRRRGQEARLRCSPMKGHSHVYWYRQLPEEGLKFMVYLQKENIIDESGMPKERFSAEFPKEGPSILRIQQVVRGDSAAYFCASSPLELQGRLGYTFGSGTRLTVV.